These T cell receptor beta chains were read from a single sample in a study of shared clonotypes between healthy human individuals. Method: immunoSEQ multiplex PCR; TCRdb's copy keeps in-frame clones and lacks some. The table includes roughly 410,000 clones, about 96% detected once. Input material: memory CD8+ T cells sorted from blood. The source of these receptors is a man between 25 and 39 years old in good health. CDR3s leave out the opening cysteine and the closing phenylalanine or tryptophan.

v_gene,j_gene,CDR3aa
TRBV5-4,TRBJ1-4,ASSSRTGGSEKLF
TRBV9,TRBJ2-1,ASSVRTSGRRASSEQF
TRBV27,TRBJ1-2,ASRGMGRGDGYT
TRBV21-1,TRBJ2-1,ASSNGFRGPSYNEQF
TRBV5-6,TRBJ2-4,ASSLRLAGAKNIQY
TRBV10-2,TRBJ2-1,ASSNSGLAIDEQF
TRBV11-2,TRBJ1-1,ASSLVAQGARAEAF
TRBV11-1,TRBJ2-1,ASSLAGLANNEQF
TRBV4-2,TRBJ1-5,ASSRQVQALYQPQH
TRBV28,TRBJ1-2,ASSFGGNGYT
TRBV15,TRBJ2-7,ATSSEGASGTYEQY
TRBV7-3,TRBJ2-7,ASSQETGYEQY
TRBV5-1,TRBJ2-7,ASSLLEIRTAPSYEQY
TRBV6-5,TRBJ1-1,ASRTGQGDTEAF
TRBV5-4,TRBJ2-1,ASSPTSGPSYNEQF
TRBV9,TRBJ2-2,ASSEGPYEGGELF
TRBV19,TRBJ1-5,ASSIGGFSNQPQH
TRBV5-5,TRBJ2-3,ASSLGQYTDTQY
TRBV5-1,TRBJ2-2,ASSLSSAGTGELF
TRBV19,TRBJ2-1,ASSPGWAGINEQF
TRBV10-3,TRBJ2-1,AIGGQGSRQF
TRBV29-1,TRBJ1-5,SAGGSTNQPQH
TRBV10-2,TRBJ2-2,ASSEPGQRIGELF
TRBV9,TRBJ2-1,ASSVDSLAAHWDSYNEQF
TRBV7-9,TRBJ2-2,ASSLLLAANTGELF
TRBV5-1,TRBJ1-1,ASSLAPQDASEAF
TRBV28,TRBJ1-5,ASSFVTYSNQPQH
TRBV4-1,TRBJ2-1,ASSQVRARGFYNEQF
TRBV5-1,TRBJ1-1,ASSFRGGTEAF
TRBV6-5,TRBJ1-1,ASRRNTEAF
TRBV7-9,TRBJ1-1,ASSHGNTEAF
TRBV6-1,TRBJ2-7,ASRQGSSEQY
TRBV11-2,TRBJ2-3,ASSLEVGRGRLDTQY
TRBV30,TRBJ2-2,AWDGNTGELF
TRBV30,TRBJ2-7,AWSNFQGGEQY
TRBV28,TRBJ2-3,ASSPGLAFSTDTQY
TRBV19,TRBJ2-5,ASSILFRGRAGETQY
TRBV19,TRBJ1-2,ASSVWTGFDYGYT
TRBV4-2,TRBJ2-7,ASSQVDRSYEQY
TRBV11-2,TRBJ2-3,ASSLAGDTQY
TRBV9,TRBJ2-1,ASSVDGAAYNEQF
TRBV5-1,TRBJ2-7,ASSLPQTSGRLHEQY
TRBV2,TRBJ1-2,ASNARGPHEVYGYT
TRBV27,TRBJ2-7,ASSLRTGFVGYEQY
TRBV5-1,TRBJ2-7,ASSHWGGHEQY
TRBV10-2,TRBJ2-3,ASRNLDTDTQY
TRBV29-1,TRBJ2-3,SVETTDTQY
TRBV7-2,TRBJ1-2,WRYGYT
TRBV15,TRBJ2-5,ATSRDRAPGETQY
TRBV7-9,TRBJ2-7,ASSIRAHRGVRSYEQY
TRBV5-1,TRBJ2-1,ASSAGREQVKF
TRBV5-1,TRBJ2-7,ASSLAGTGPYEQY
TRBV19,TRBJ2-2,ASSIVLVAKNTGELF
TRBV28,TRBJ1-3,ASSSLSDSGNTIY
TRBV10-3,TRBJ1-3,AISELGGNTIY
TRBV29-1,TRBJ2-7,SVGRDRSPYEQY
TRBV2,TRBJ1-6,ASRLGQAPNSPLH